Presented here are 3 T cell receptor beta chains from one specimen sequenced in a study of OX40 agonist ivuxolimab in advanced cancers. Using immunoSEQ multiplex PCR, the repertoire was profiled, and TCRdb retains in-frame clones only, with some absent. This sample yields about 36,000 clones, of which 74% are seen a single time; under 20% belongs to the top ten. The material was CD4+ or CD8+ T cells sorted from blood, obtained in a trial of the OX40 agonist ivuxolimab. The source of these receptors is an adult with an advanced solid tumor such as melanoma, head and neck, liver or kidney cancer.

This clone has only a few counts. The chain uses TRBV6-4 and TRBJ1-2; TRBD1 agrees at 7 bases. The CDR3 is 14 residues long. CDR1 and CDR2 (germline): MRHNA, SNTAGT. V lost 6 bases to trimming and J lost 8 bases; unmatched junction nucleotides: 12. Here the CDR3 DNA reads TGTGCCAGCAGCGGGACAGCGTTCAATGGGGGCTACACCTTC. Protein product: CASSGTAFNGGYTF.

The J gene is TRBJ2-3, the V gene TRBV28; 7 bases line up with TRBD2. Germline CDR1 MDHEN, CDR2 SYDVKM. Trimming removed 5 bases from V and 5 bases from J; junction bases left unmatched: 7. CDR3 length: 14 residues. The CDR3 bases are TGTGCCAGCAGTGACCTGGGGGGGGGAGATACGCAGTATTTT. It is translated as CASSDLGGGDTQYF.

This sequence joins TRBV2 and TRBJ1-2; D unclear. CDR1 and CDR2 (germline): SNHLY, FYNNEI. The CDR3 runs to 12 residues. V dropped 10 bases and J dropped 4 bases, with 13 bases sitting between them. In DNA, the CDR3 is TGTGCCACCCATGTGAGGGCCTATGGCTACACCTTC. It is translated as CATHVRAYGYTF. Full variable domain (remainder filled in from reference TRBV2 and TRBJ1-2): EPEVTQTPSHQVTQMGQEVILRCVPISNHLYFYWYRQILGQKVEFLVSFYNNEISEKSEIFDDQFSVERPDGSNFTLKIRSTKLEDSAMYFCATHVRAYGYTFGSGTRLTVV.